What follows is one T cell receptor beta chain and its context. Its antigen is unidentified. V gave up 5 bases and J gave up 0 bases; unmatched junction bases: 18. CDR1 is DFQATT, CDR2 SNEGSKA, per germline (reference sequence). The CDR3 has 19 amino acids. Each sample had at least 6 million PBMCs isolated. The sample belongs to a study of blood T cells in healthy people across ages. The study, taken as a whole, reports: The CMV status of each donor remained undetermined, and this could have confounded shifts in expanded clonotypes. Naive T cell percentage strongly correlated with TCR beta diversity.

Primers used in a second PCR of about 7 to 12 cycles were a sample-barcoded 5' primer and a J-beta primer mix. Each cDNA molecule, via a template-switch adaptor with 12 random nucleotides, was tagged. TCRdb re-derived calls from the 5' RACE reads in MiXCR, one entry per CDR3 protein. The table has approximately 850,000 distinct CDR3 sequences, more than 45% seen once; the top ten hold 22%. Specimen: blood. The receptor's source is a man aged 25 to 40 in good health. J is TRBJ2-3 and V is TRBV20-1; 9 bases match TRBD2. In DNA, the CDR3 is TGCAGTGCTCAGATGATAGCGGGGGAGAACTTAGCTAGCACAGATACGCAGTATTTT. Translation: CSAQMIAGENLASTDTQYF.